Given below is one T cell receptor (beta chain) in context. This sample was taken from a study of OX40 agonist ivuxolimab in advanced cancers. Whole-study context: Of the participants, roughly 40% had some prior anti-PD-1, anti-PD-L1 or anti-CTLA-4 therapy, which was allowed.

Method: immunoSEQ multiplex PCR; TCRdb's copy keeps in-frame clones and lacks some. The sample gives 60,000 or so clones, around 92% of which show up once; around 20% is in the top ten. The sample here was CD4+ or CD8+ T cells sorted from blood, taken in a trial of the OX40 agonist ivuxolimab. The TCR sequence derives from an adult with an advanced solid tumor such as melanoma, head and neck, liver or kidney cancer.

The CDR3 here is CASRPPGQTYEQYF. The CDR3 nucleotides read TGTGCCAGCAGGCCTCCCGGACAGACCTACGAGCAGTACTTC. The V call is TRBV6-5, the J call TRBJ2-7, with D perhaps matching TRBD1 (6 bases). CDR3 length: 14 residues. Germline values: CDR1 MNHEY, CDR2 SVGAGI. V was shortened by 6 bases and J by 2 bases, with 14 bases between the two germline ends.